The 26 T cell receptor beta chains in this list originate from one sample, sequenced in a study of shared clonotypes between healthy human individuals. Libraries were prepared by immunoSEQ multiplex PCR; TCRdb keeps only in-frame clonotypes and omits some of them. In the table there are over 1.4 million clones, roughly 97% of which are singletons. Sequenced: naive CD4+ T cells sorted from blood. The subset was: CD45RA+ positively selected. All receptors come from a man aged 25-45 years in good health.

This chain uses TRBV19 with TRBJ2-2; D unclear. Trimming pared 5 bases from V and 6 bases from J, leaving 16 bases between. Germline-derived CDR1 and CDR2 are LNHDA and SQIVND (reference sequence). The CDR3 has 15 residues. CDR3 residues: CASSSDLLSAGELFF. CDR3 coding DNA: TGTGCCAGTAGTTCTGACCTCTTGTCGGCCGGGGAGCTGTTTTTT.

This chain uses TRBV6-1 with TRBJ2-1, with D possibly TRBD1 on 6 matching bases. The germline V gene has CDR1 MNHNS and CDR2 SASEGT. This CDR3 has 15 amino acids. V lost 3 bases, J lost 2 bases, and 11 bases lay in between. The CDR3 region is CASSEGAATYNEQFF. CDR3 DNA: TGTGCCAGCAGTGAGGGGGCGGCTACCTACAATGAGCAGTTCTTC.

The chain uses TRBV28 and TRBJ2-7; either TRBD1 or TRBD2 may supply D (6 bases each). Trimming pared 5 bases from V and 0 bases from J, leaving 14 bases between. This CDR3 comprises 15 residues. Germline values: CDR1 MDHEN, CDR2 SYDVKM. CDR3 nucleotides: TGTGCCAGCAGTCCCCAGGGGCGGGGCTCCTACGAGCAGTACTTC. It translates to CASSPQGRGSYEQYF.

Notes on this clone: The junction does not match germline at one end; this may be a read error. The chain recombines TRBV19 with TRBJ2-1, with 11 positions matching TRBD2. CDR3 length: 15 residues. The germline gives CDR1 LNHDA, CDR2 SQIVND (reference sequence). This CDR3 reads CASSIGGTSGSGSVF. The CDR3 DNA reads TGTGCCAGTAGTATAGGGGGGACTAGCGGCTCGGGGTCGGTCTTC.

The chain employs TRBV21-1 and TRBJ2-2; TRBD2, as called in the table, went unchecked against the DNA. TRBV21-1 has pseudogene status. The CDR3 sequence is 19 residues long. The CDR3 is CASSKGQLAGVGNTGELFF. In nucleotides, the CDR3 is TGTGCCAGCAGCAAAGGTCAACTAGCGGGAGTAGGGAACACCGGGGAGCTGTTTTTT.

Turning to this clone: This specimen includes other DNA sequences encoding the same CDR3. This chain joins TRBV18 and TRBJ2-5; D call uncertain. The CDR3 is 12 residues long. The germline V gene encodes CDR1 KGHSH and CDR2 LQKENI. V lost 0 bases and J lost 5, with 4 bases in between. CDR3 DNA sequence: TGTGCCAGCTCACCACCGCGGGAGACCCAGTACTTC. Its protein product is CASSPPRETQYF. Complete variable domain (other parts from reference TRBV18 and TRBJ2-5): NAGVMQNPRHLVRRRGQEARLRCSPMKGHSHVYWYRQLPEEGLKFMVYLQKENIIDESGMPKERFSAEFPKEGPSILRIQQVVRGDSAAYFCASSPPRETQYFGPGTRLLVL.

The chain employs TRBV7-9 and TRBJ1-1; 7 positions match TRBD1. V was clipped by 7 bases and J by 5 bases; unmatched bases: 10. The CDR3 runs to 14 residues. In germline, CDR1 is SEHNR, CDR2 FQNEAQ (reference sequence). This CDR3 reads CASKPRQGGTEAFF. The CDR3 DNA sequence: TGTGCCAGCAAACCCCGACAGGGCGGAACTGAAGCTTTCTTT.

V usage is TRBV19 and J usage is TRBJ1-2; D is unresolved. This CDR3 is built from 14 residues. V lost 7 bases to trimming and J lost 0 bases, with 12 bases between them. The germline gives CDR1 LNHDA, CDR2 SQIVND (reference sequence). In nucleotides, the CDR3 is TGTGCCAGTAAAGGGCACCCTTCTAACTATGGCTACACCTTC. It codes for CASKGHPSNYGYTF.

The rearrangement joins TRBV30 to TRBJ1-4; 9 nucleotides align to TRBD1. Germline loops: CDR1 GTSNPN, CDR2 SVGIG (reference sequence). This CDR3 contains 13 residues. The V and J ends lost 5 bases and 5 bases, in that order; junction bases with no gene match: 3. CDR3 in amino acids: CAWGTGLNEKLFF. The CDR3 nucleotides read TGTGCCTGGGGGACAGGGTTAAATGAAAAACTGTTTTTT. Looking up the rest from reference TRBV30 and TRBJ1-4 gives the full variable domain: SQTIHQWPATLVQPVGSPLSLECTVEGTSNPNLYWYRQAAGRGLQLLFYSVGIGQISSEVPQNLSASRPQDRQFILSSKKLLLSDSGFYLCAWGTGLNEKLFFGSGTQLSVL.

The chain combines TRBV5-1 with TRBJ1-3; D possibly corresponds to TRBD1 (6 bases). The CDR3 is 16 amino acids. The germline V and J ends were trimmed by 3 bases and 0 bases, with 13 bases remaining between them. Looked up from germline, CDR1 is SGHRS and CDR2 is YFSETQ. CDR3 amino acids: CASSSRTADSGNTIYF. For the CDR3, the DNA is TGCGCCAGCAGCTCTAGGACAGCGGACTCTGGAAACACCATATATTTT.

The CDR3 region has the DNA TGTGCCAGCAGCTTTCGCCGTACGCGGAACACAGATACGCAGTATTTT. Its translation: CASSFRRTRNTDTQYF. The chain links TRBV7-2 to TRBJ2-3; D call uncertain. The CDR3 contains 16 residues. Germline loops: CDR1 SGHTA, CDR2 FQGNSA. Trimming took off 3 bases at V and 2 bases at J, with 15 bases between the two ends.

This chain links TRBV28 with TRBJ1-1, with a possible D match to TRBD1 (5 bases). The CDR3 runs 17 residues. Germline-derived CDR1 and CDR2 are MDHEN and SYDVKM. V was clipped by 4 bases and J by 1 base, with 19 bases between them. The CDR3 nucleotides read TGTGCCAGCAGTTCTCCTGAGGGTCTGGGGGGGAACACTGAAGCTTTCTTT. It encodes CASSSPEGLGGNTEAFF.

The chain links TRBV18 to TRBJ2-5; D ambiguous. Trimming removed 2 bases at V and 4 bases at J, with 8 bases between. Germline CDR1 is KGHSH and CDR2 is LQKENI. CDR3 length: 13 amino acids. CDR3 nucleotide sequence: TGTGCCAGCTCACCAGGGGTTTCAGAGACCCAGTACTTC. Protein sequence: CASSPGVSETQYF.

The CDR3 loop reads CASSQGSAGTPTYEQYF. For the CDR3, the DNA is TGTGCCAGCAGCCAAGGGAGTGCCGGGACACCGACCTACGAGCAGTACTTC. The rearrangement uses TRBV14 and TRBJ2-5; a weak D match, TRBD1 (6 bases). The J call is uncertain, as TRBJ2-7 better fits the DNA end. The CDR3 covers 17 residues. Germline V CDR1 and CDR2: SGHDN, FVKESK.

This sequence joins TRBV5-1 and TRBJ1-1; D is possibly TRBD1 (5 bases). Germline assignment: CDR1 SGHRS and CDR2 YFSETQ. The CDR3 sequence is 12 residues long. V shed 3 bases and J shed 14 bases, with 17 bases lying between them. The DNA for the CDR3 is TGCGCCAGCAGCTCAACTGGGGGTACGAGGTTCTTT. Translated, it gives CASSSTGGTRFF.

The CDR3 loop is CASTVVTGGAETQYF. The CDR3 DNA is TGTGCCAGCACGGTAGTCACAGGGGGCGCCGAGACCCAGTACTTC. The chain recombines TRBV2 with TRBJ2-5; 9 positions match TRBD1. Trimming at V came to 7 bases and at J to 5 bases, leaving 11 bases not matched to a gene. The CDR3 is 15 amino acids. The germline V gene has CDR1 SNHLY and CDR2 FYNNEI.

The J gene is TRBJ2-7, the V gene TRBV28; no firm D call. The germline gives CDR1 MDHEN, CDR2 SYDVKM. V lost 5 bases to trimming and J lost 3 bases, with 8 bases between them. The CDR3 length is 12 residues. The DNA for the CDR3 is TGTGCCAGCAGTACCCGGCTCTACGAGCAGTACTTC. Its protein product is CASSTRLYEQYF.

The CDR3 is CASSLLGGSTEAFF. The CDR3, as DNA: TGTGCCAGCAGCCTCCTGGGGGGGAGCACTGAAGCTTTCTTT. The gene calls are TRBV14 and TRBJ1-1; the D gene is possibly TRBD1 (5 bases). This CDR3 contains 14 residues. Germline loops: CDR1 SGHDN, CDR2 FVKESK. Between the trimmed V and J ends, which lost 4 bases and 4 bases, there was a span of 13 bases.

This rearrangement joins TRBV7-9 to TRBJ2-2; 7 bases fit TRBD1. In germline, CDR1 is SEHNR, CDR2 FQNEAQ (reference sequence). CDR3 length equals 18 residues. V shed 5 bases and J 1 base; nucleotides not matched to a gene: 13. This CDR3 is CASSEGQIWRLNTGELFF. CDR3 nucleotides: TGTGCCAGCAGCGAGGGACAGATCTGGAGACTGAACACCGGGGAGCTGTTTTTT.

The rearrangement joins TRBV7-9 to TRBJ1-2, with 8 positions matching TRBD1. Per germline, CDR1 SEHNR and CDR2 FQNEAQ (reference sequence). The CDR3 runs 13 residues. The junction had 6 bases not matched to a gene; V was cut back by 5 bases and J by 7 bases. The CDR3 bases are TGTGCCAGCAGCCAGGACAGGGTTGCTGGCTACACCTTC. Amino acid sequence: CASSQDRVAGYTF.

The chain carries TRBV5-6 and TRBJ2-1, with D unclear. The CDR3 consists of 16 residues. Deletions cut 0 bases from V and 0 bases from J, with 10 bases between. The germline V gene has CDR1 SGHDT and CDR2 YYEEEE. The CDR3 bases are TGTGCCAGCAGCTTGGCGATAGCCGGCTCCTACAATGAGCAGTTCTTC. Residues: CASSLAIAGSYNEQFF.

The sample holds one count of this clone. The V gene is TRBV5-1, the J gene TRBJ2-6; 10 nucleotides align to TRBD1. The ends lost 4 bases at V and 0 bases at J; junction bases unmatched: 4. The germline V gene encodes CDR1 SGHRS and CDR2 YFSETQ. The length of the CDR3 is 17 residues. CDR3 sequence: CASSPGTGVSGANVLTF. CDR3 DNA sequence: TGCGCCAGCAGCCCCGGGACAGGGGTCTCTGGGGCCAACGTCCTGACTTTC. The variable domain in full, completed from reference TRBV5-1 and TRBJ2-6, reads KAGVTQTPRYLIKTRGQQVTLSCSPISGHRSVSWYQQTPGQGLQFLFEYFSETQRNKGNFPGRFSGRQFSNSRSEMNVSTLELGDSALYLCASSPGTGVSGANVLTFGAGSRLTVL.

In DNA, the CDR3 is TGTGCCAGCAGCCCCAGGACTAGCTCCCCTGCCGGGGAGCTGTTTTTT. Translation: CASSPRTSSPAGELFF. V usage is TRBV5-8 and J usage is TRBJ2-2, with 8 positions matching TRBD2. V dropped 4 bases and J dropped 6; count of bases not matched to a gene: 11. Germline lookup yields CDR1 SGHTS and CDR2 YDEGEE. The length of the CDR3 is 16 residues.

V is TRBV25-1 and J is TRBJ2-4; D perhaps matches TRBD1 (6 bases). Trimming stripped 2 bases from V and 2 bases from J, with 19 bases between. Germline V gives CDR1 MGHDK, CDR2 SYGVNS. The CDR3 length is 18 residues. The CDR3 bases are TGTGCCAGCAGTGAAACCGGGACACCCCCGAGTTCCAAAAACATTCAGTACTTC. It is translated as CASSETGTPPSSKNIQYF.

The chain couples TRBV2 to TRBJ2-5, with no clear D. Trimming cost V 6 bases and J 3 bases, with 23 bases left between them. There are 17 residues in the CDR3. The germline CDR1 and CDR2 sequences are SNHLY and FYNNEI. The CDR3 loop is CASSTLVSFILEETQYF. The CDR3 DNA is TGTGCCAGCAGCACCCTTGTTAGCTTTATCTTGGAAGAGACCCAGTACTTC.

This rearrangement joins TRBV7-2 to TRBJ1-1; 7 nucleotides agree with TRBD1. CDR3 length: 17 amino acids. J lost 0 bases, V lost 2 bases, and 9 bases had no gene match. Germline V gives CDR1 SGHTA, CDR2 FQGNSA. CDR3 loop: CASSLSPGQILNTEAFF. DNA for the CDR3: TGTGCCAGCAGCTTATCTCCGGGACAGATCTTGAACACTGAAGCTTTCTTT.